This T cell receptor (beta chain) was recorded in a study of cytomegalovirus exposure and HLA in healthy donors. As concerns this clone: Its antigen remains unknown.

General study findings and limits: Accurate prediction of HLA-A and HLA-B alleles (for most subjects) was reportedly achieved from TCR beta sequences.

Donors consisted of healthy bone marrow donors. PCR primers comprised 60 Vbeta and 13 Jbeta primers. Only in-frame clones appear in the TCRdb table, and some are missing; sequencing was by immunoSEQ multiplex PCR. The repertoire has about 130,000 clones, roughly four fifths of them found once; the top ten carry 5.9%. The CDR3 is 11 amino acids. Per the germline V gene, CDR1 is MNHEY and CDR2 is SVGAGI. V lost 11 bases and J lost 5; bases outside the gene matches: 5. The TCR originated in a woman aged 40 to 50 in good health and CMV-seropositive. Sequencing was performed on PBMCs. The chain couples TRBV6-5 to TRBJ2-7; 8 nucleotides agree with TRBD2. The CDR3 DNA sequence: TGTGCCGTCGGGGGGGCCCACGAGCAGTACTTC. It yields the protein CAVGGAHEQYF.